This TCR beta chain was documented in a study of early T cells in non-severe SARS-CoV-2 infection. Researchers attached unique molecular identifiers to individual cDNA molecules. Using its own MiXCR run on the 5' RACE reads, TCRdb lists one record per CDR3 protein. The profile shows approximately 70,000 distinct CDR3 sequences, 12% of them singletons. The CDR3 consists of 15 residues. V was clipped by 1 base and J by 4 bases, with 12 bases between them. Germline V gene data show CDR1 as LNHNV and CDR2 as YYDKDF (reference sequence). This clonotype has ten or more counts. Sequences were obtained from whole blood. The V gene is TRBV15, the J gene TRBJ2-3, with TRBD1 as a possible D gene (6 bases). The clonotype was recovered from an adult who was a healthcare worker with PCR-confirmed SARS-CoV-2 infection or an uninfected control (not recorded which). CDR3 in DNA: TGTGCCACCAGCAGAGCCCAGGGGATGGCAGATACGCAGTATTTT. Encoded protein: CATSRAQGMADTQYF.